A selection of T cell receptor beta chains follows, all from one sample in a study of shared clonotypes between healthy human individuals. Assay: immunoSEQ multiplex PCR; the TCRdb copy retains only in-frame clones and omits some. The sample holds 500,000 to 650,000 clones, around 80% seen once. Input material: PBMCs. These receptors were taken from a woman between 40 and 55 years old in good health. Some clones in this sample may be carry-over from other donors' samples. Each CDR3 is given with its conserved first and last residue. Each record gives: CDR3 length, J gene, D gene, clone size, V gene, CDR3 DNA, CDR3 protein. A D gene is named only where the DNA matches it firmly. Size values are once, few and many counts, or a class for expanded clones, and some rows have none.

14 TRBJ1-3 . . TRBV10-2 TGCGCCAGCCGGGGGAGAGAGGTGGGAAACACCATATATTTT CASRGREVGNTIYF
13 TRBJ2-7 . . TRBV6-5 TGTGCCAGCAGCCTAGGACCGTCCTACGAGCAGTACTTC CASSLGPSYEQYF
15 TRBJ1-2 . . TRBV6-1 TGTGCCAGCAGTTCCCCCGACAGGATCTACTATGGCTACACCTTC CASSSPDRIYYGYTF
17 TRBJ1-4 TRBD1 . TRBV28 TGTGCCAGCAGTTTATCAGGGGGCGCGGCAACTAATGAAAAACTGTTTTTT CASSLSGGAATNEKLFF
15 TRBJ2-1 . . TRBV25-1 TGTGCCAGCAGTCCGATCAGAGGTGCCTACAATGAGCAGTTCTTC CASSPIRGAYNEQFF
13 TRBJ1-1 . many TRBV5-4 TGTGCCAGCAGCTTGGGGGGTCGCCCTGAAGCTTTCTTT CASSLGGRPEAFF
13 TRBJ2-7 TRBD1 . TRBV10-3 TGTGCCATCAGAACCGGGACAGACTACGAGCAGTACTTC CAIRTGTDYEQYF
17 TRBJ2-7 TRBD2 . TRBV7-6 TGTGCCAGCAGCCTCGGGGGTAGCGGGTCTTTTTCCTACGAGCAGTACTTC CASSLGGSGSFSYEQYF
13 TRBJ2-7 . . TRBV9 TGTGCCAGCAGCGTAGGCAGGGTAGACGAGCAGTACTTC CASSVGRVDEQYF
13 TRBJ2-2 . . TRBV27 TGTGCCAGCAGTCCCCAGTACCAGTCCTGGCTGTTTTTT CASSPQYQSWLFF
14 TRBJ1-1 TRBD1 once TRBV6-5 TGTGCCAGCAGTTACGTACAGGGGGCGACTGAAGCTTTCTTT CASSYVQGATEAFF
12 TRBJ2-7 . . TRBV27 TGTGCCAGCAGTTCCCTTACTAGGGAGCAGTACTTC CASSSLTREQYF
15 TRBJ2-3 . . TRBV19 TGTGCCAGTAGTATCCCAAATCGAGCCACAGATACGCAGTATTTT CASSIPNRATDTQYF
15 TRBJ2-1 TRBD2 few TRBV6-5 TGTGCCAGCAGGAGATCGGGAGGGCCCTACAATGAGCAGTTCTTC CASRRSGGPYNEQFF
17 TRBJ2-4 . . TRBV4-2 TGTGCCAGCAGCCAACCCCCCACAGGCCCTACCAAAAACATTCAGTACTTC CASSQPPTGPTKNIQYF
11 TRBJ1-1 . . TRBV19 TGTGCCAGTACCGACTTGACTGAAGCTTTCTTT CASTDLTEAFF
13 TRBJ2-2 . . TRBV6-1 TGTGCCAGCAGTGTTCAGAACACCGGGGAGCTGTTTTTT CASSVQNTGELFF
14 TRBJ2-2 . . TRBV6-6 TGTGCCAGCAGTTATGAGGGGTTCACCGGGGAGCTGTTTTTT CASSYEGFTGELFF
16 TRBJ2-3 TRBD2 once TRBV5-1 TGCGCCAGCAGCTTGGGCGGGCTAGCGGATCTAGATACGCAGTATTTT CASSLGGLADLDTQYF
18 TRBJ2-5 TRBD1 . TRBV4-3 TGCGCCAGCAGCCAAGGAAGGTTAATTACAGGGGCCCGGGAGACCCAGTACTTC CASSQGRLITGARETQYF
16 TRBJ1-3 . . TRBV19 TGTGCCAGCCAGGACAGCCCGACACCCCTTGGAAACACCATATATTTT CASQDSPTPLGNTIYF
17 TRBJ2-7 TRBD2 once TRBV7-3 TGTGCCAGCAGCTTATCGGGGGGTAGCGGGAGCTCCTACGAGCAGTACTTC CASSLSGGSGSSYEQYF
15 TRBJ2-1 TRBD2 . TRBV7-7 TGTGCCAGCAGCTCACTAGCGGGAGGTCATAATGAGCAGTTCTTC CASSSLAGGHNEQFF
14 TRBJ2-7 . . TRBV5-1 TGCGCCAGCAGCCCGAAGGGGACCCCCTACGAGCAGTACTTC CASSPKGTPYEQYF
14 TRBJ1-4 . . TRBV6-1 TGTGCCAGCAGTGATAGCTGGGGTAATGAAAAACTGTTTTTT CASSDSWGNEKLFF
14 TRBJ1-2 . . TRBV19 TGTGCCAGTTCCAGGGCGGCCGGGAACTATGGCTACACCTTC CASSRAAGNYGYTF
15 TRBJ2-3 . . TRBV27 TGTGCCAGCAGTTTATGGGGGGCAGGTAAAGATACGCAGTATTTT CASSLWGAGKDTQYF
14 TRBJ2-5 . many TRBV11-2 TGTGCCAGCAGCATAATGGGACTGCAAGAGACCCAGTACTTC CASSIMGLQETQYF
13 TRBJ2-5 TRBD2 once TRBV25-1 TGTGCCAGCAGTGAACGGGGGGTGGGGACCCAGTACTTC CASSERGVGTQYF
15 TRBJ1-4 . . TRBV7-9 TGTGCCAGCAGCCAAGGGACGGTCGTTAATGAAAAACTGTTTTTT CASSQGTVVNEKLFF
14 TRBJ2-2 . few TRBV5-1 TGCGCCAGCAGCTTGGCGAGGAACACCGGGGAGCTGTTTTTT CASSLARNTGELFF